The 8 T cell receptor beta chains given below trace back to one sample, sequenced in a study of human T cells and chemical hapten exposure. TCRdb processed the RACE reads anew with MiXCR; each CDR3 protein has one entry. This table holds 60,000 to 75,000 distinct CDR3 sequences, 5.5% to 7.5% found once. Time point: pre-sensitization, week 0. Treatment reported: therapeutic diphenylcyclopropenone sensitization with weekly scalp DPC. Here the sequenced sample was whole blood, taken in connection with sensitization to the hapten diphenylcyclopropenone (DPC). The receptors come from a woman in her 30s with alopecia areata. Some clones in this sample may be carry-over from other donors' samples.

This clonotype was counted ten times or more. The CDR3 loop reads CASSAGTNYGYTF. CDR3 nucleotides: TGTGCCAGCAGTGCAGGGACTAACTATGGCTACACCTTC. This rearrangement joins TRBV5-6 to TRBJ1-2, with D maybe TRBD1 (5 bases). This CDR3 contains 13 residues. Between the trimmed V and J ends, which lost 5 bases and 0 bases, there was a span of 8 bases. Per the germline V gene, CDR1 is SGHDT and CDR2 is YYEEEE.

This clonotype was counted at least ten times. This chain links TRBV4-2 with TRBJ1-6, with 8 bases lining up with TRBD1. Per germline, CDR1 LGHNA and CDR2 YNFKEQ. CDR3 length: 15 residues. The V and J ends lost 1 base and 10 bases, in that order; junction bases with no gene match: 6. The CDR3 sequence is CASSQATGEGSPLHF. Written as DNA, the CDR3 is TGTGCCAGCAGCCAAGCGACAGGGGAGGGCTCACCCCTCCACTTT.

This clonotype occurred many times. V is TRBV12-3 or TRBV12-4 and J is TRBJ1-1; D remains ambiguous. CDR3 length equals 15 residues. The V end lost 5 bases, the J end lost 0 bases, and 13 bases lay between the germline ends. The CDR3 nucleotides are TGTGCCAGCAGTCCCTACTACGGGGTGAACACTGAAGCTTTCTTT. It encodes CASSPYYGVNTEAFF.

V gene TRBV29-1 combines with J gene TRBJ1-1; D is unresolved. The CDR3 runs to 13 residues. CDR1 and CDR2 from the germline V gene are SQVTM and ANQGSEA. V dropped 4 bases and J dropped 0 bases, with 9 bases sitting between them. DNA for the CDR3: TGCAGCGTTGTACCTAATCTGAACACTGAAGCTTTCTTT. Encoded protein: CSVVPNLNTEAFF.

The chain links TRBV6-6 to TRBJ2-1, with D maybe TRBD1 (7 bases). V was cut by 2 bases and J by 7 bases, with 18 bases left in between. From germline, CDR1 is MNHNY and CDR2 SVGAGI (reference sequence). This CDR3 spans 16 amino acids. In DNA form, the CDR3 reads TGTGCCAGCAGTTACCATGGGACAGTCGGGGGTAATGAGCAGTTCTTC. Translating gives CASSYHGTVGGNEQFF.

Turning to this clonotype: Its ends do not fully match the called genes, so a read error is possible. V is TRBV9 and J is TRBJ1-2; no clear D. Germline V gives CDR1 SGDLS, CDR2 YYNGEE. The CDR3 has 19 residues. The CDR3 spells CASSEDPARPLAVSYGDTF. CDR3 sequence (DNA): TGTGCCAGCAGCGAGGACCCAGCGCGACCTTTGGCTGTCTCCTATGGCGACACCTTC.

The rearrangement links TRBV10-3 to TRBJ2-7; D not resolved. The CDR3 runs to 15 residues. Germline lookup yields CDR1 ENHRY and CDR2 SYGVKD. V was trimmed by 1 base and J by 0 bases, leaving 10 bases between them. CDR3: CAISELSGPSYEQYF. CDR3 nucleotides: TGTGCCATCAGTGAGTTATCAGGACCCTCCTACGAGCAGTACTTC.

This clonotype was counted ten times or more. This chain connects TRBV29-1 to TRBJ2-7, with 7 bases identical to TRBD1. The CDR3 sequence is 12 residues long. The germline CDR1 and CDR2 sequences are SQVTM and ANQGSEA. After removal of 2 bases from V and 7 bases from J, the junction contained 5 bases not matched to a gene. The CDR3 here is CSVESGTAEQYF. In nucleotides, the CDR3 is TGCAGCGTTGAATCCGGGACAGCAGAGCAGTACTTC.